This T cell receptor beta chain derives from a study of T-cell reconstitution after alpha-beta-depleted transplantation in children. Germline trimming cut 2 bases from V and 6 bases from J; bases unmatched to any gene: 12. CDR3 length: 16 residues. The V gene's germline CDR1 is MNHEY and CDR2 SMNVEV (reference sequence). This clonotype was counted between two and nine times. Unique molecular identifiers were used in preparing the TCRbeta library. A single record per CDR3 protein comes from TCRdb applying MiXCR to the PCR reads. There are over 550,000 distinct CDR3 sequences in the sample; roughly 10% occur only once, and about 4.2% lies in the top ten.

The sample consisted of PBMCs from the stem cell graft donor, taken from the stem cell graft. The V gene is TRBV27, the J gene TRBJ2-7; 8 nucleotides agree with TRBD2. The TCR sequence derives from a human donor who donated a stem cell graft to a child with acute myeloid leukemia. The CDR3 DNA sequence: TGTGCCAGCAGTTTACTAAGGACTAGCCGAGGGACCGAGCAGTACTTC. This translates into CASSLLRTSRGTEQYF.